This T cell receptor (beta chain) is drawn from a study of T cells expressing NK-cell markers. As for the study in general: Repertoire data for TCR beta were derived from sorted T cells (CD3+CD56+NKG2C+, CD3+CD56+NKG2C- and CD3+CD56-NKG2C+). Study-wide results and limits: The CD3+CD56-NKG2C+ fraction of a handful of donors was also led by these clonotypes.

TCRdb reprocessed the 5' RACE reads and stores each CDR3 protein as one record, lacking DNA. The sample's table shows 150,000 or so distinct CDR3 sequences. From germline, CDR1 is SGHTA and CDR2 FQGNSA. CDR3 length equals 14 residues. On this clonotype: Its target is not known.

The sequencing input was blood T cells: a sorted CD56 or NKG2C T cell subset, CD4+ or CD8+ T cells, or bulk PBMC T cells (not recorded which). The receptor was isolated from a woman between 50 and 59 years old in good health. V is TRBV7-2 and J is TRBJ2-1; the D gene TCRdb calls, TRBD2, cannot be checked with no DNA. CDR3 loop: CASSSLLSRGKQFF.